This T cell receptor (beta chain) comes out of a study of CD8 T cells in Susac syndrome. Germline V gives CDR1 LGHDT, CDR2 YNNKEL (reference sequence). This CDR3 region has 16 residues. The ends were cut back, 4 bases at V and 1 base at J, with 15 bases in the middle. The authors sequenced TCR beta from blood CD8+ and CD4+ T cells. Healthy donors, matched for age and sex, constituted the control group. cDNA came from about 0.5 to 1 ug RNA primed by random hexamers. The method of amplification for TCR beta CDR3 was immunoSEQ multiplex PCR, covering 54 Vbeta and 13 Jbeta. TCRdb reprocessed the immunoSEQ multiplex PCR reads via MiXCR and lists one record per CDR3 protein. The table lists 100,000 or so distinct CDR3 sequences, 85% to 95% of them singletons.

The receptor comes from a human donor in good health. This chain uses TRBV3-1 with TRBJ2-3, with D perhaps matching TRBD2 (5 bases). Sequenced material: CD8+ T cells from PBMCs. CDR3 coding DNA: TGTGCCAGCAGCCCCCATGACGGGATACGCACAGATACGCAGTATTTT. Translation gives CASSPHDGIRTDTQYF.